A single sample is the source of the 14 T cell receptor beta chains below, sequenced in a study of CD8+ T cells in alopecia areata. Sequencing relied on a cDNA template that was reverse transcribed from extracted RNA. Using immunoSEQ multiplex PCR, the repertoire was profiled, and TCRdb retains in-frame clones only, with some absent. The sample holds 45,000 to 70,000 clones, approximately 96% seen once. The sample was CD8+ T cells sorted from blood, taken at week 0. Receptors originate from a human donor with alopecia areata.

The chain couples TRBV19 to TRBJ2-7, with D tentatively TRBD1 or TRBD2 (5 bases each). Germline V gene data show CDR1 as LNHDA and CDR2 as SQIVND (reference sequence). The germline V and J ends were trimmed by 2 bases and 6 bases, with 17 bases remaining between them. This CDR3 region has 15 residues. DNA of the CDR3: TGTGCCAGTAGTATATCGGGGACCCAGACGTCCGAGCAGTACTTC. Translation: CASSISGTQTSEQYF.

The chain links TRBV15 to TRBJ1-2, with 12 bases aligning to TRBD1. Germline assignment: CDR1 LNHNV and CDR2 YYDKDF (reference sequence). Trimming removed 3 bases from V and 4 bases from J; junction bases left unmatched: 6. This CDR3 has 16 residues. CDR3 protein: CATSSIGTGGSYGYTF. The DNA of the CDR3 is TGTGCCACCAGCAGTATCGGGACAGGGGGCAGCTATGGCTACACCTTC.

The rearrangement uses TRBV15 and TRBJ2-3; TRBD1 agrees at 7 bases. The junction had 7 bases not matched to a gene; V was cut back by 3 bases and J by 4 bases. The CDR3 is 15 amino acids. The germline V gene has CDR1 LNHNV and CDR2 YYDKDF (reference sequence). The CDR3 sequence: CATSSPDRDADTQYF. Written as DNA, the CDR3 is TGTGCCACCAGCAGTCCCGACAGGGATGCAGATACGCAGTATTTT.

CDR3 sequence reads: CAIAGWEKTQYF. CDR3 nucleotide sequence: TGTGCCATCGCGGGGTGGGAAAAGACCCAGTACTTC. The rearrangement links TRBV6-6 to TRBJ2-5, with D perhaps TRBD2 (6 bases). Between the trimmed V and J ends, which lost 10 bases and 6 bases, there was a span of 15 bases. From germline, CDR1 is MNHNY and CDR2 SVGAGI (reference sequence). The CDR3 is 12 residues long.

The rearrangement uses TRBV6-5 and TRBJ1-2, with unresolved D. The germline V gene has CDR1 MNHEY and CDR2 SVGAGI. With 2 bases removed from V and 7 bases from J, the gap between germline ends came to 8 bases. This CDR3 is 12 amino acids long. Written as DNA, the CDR3 is TGTGCCAGCAGTTACGCAGGAACTGGCTACACCTTC. It encodes CASSYAGTGYTF.

The chain has TRBV7-9 and TRBJ2-4; D call uncertain. Germline assignment: CDR1 SEHNR and CDR2 FQNEAQ (reference sequence). V was cut by 2 bases and J by 4 bases, with 9 bases left in between. The length of the CDR3 is 14 residues. This chain's CDR3 is CASSLITQKNIQYF. The CDR3 DNA follows: TGTGCCAGCAGCTTAATCACACAGAAAAACATTCAGTACTTC.

The genes are TRBV29-1 and TRBJ2-2; no clear D. V lost 5 bases and J 4 bases, leaving 8 bases between the germline ends. The CDR3 runs 12 residues. CDR1 SQVTM and CDR2 ANQGSEA come from the germline V gene. The CDR3 loop reads CSVLWGTGELFF. CDR3 nucleotide sequence: TGCAGCGTTTTATGGGGCACCGGGGAGCTGTTTTTT.

The V and J genes are TRBV6-5 and TRBJ2-7, with 7 bases lining up with TRBD1. V lost 4 bases, J lost 6 bases, and 15 bases stayed unmatched. CDR3 length: 16 amino acids. The V gene's germline CDR1 is MNHEY and CDR2 SVGAGI. The CDR3 region has the DNA TGTGCCAGCAGTTCCTTGTCCAGACAGGGCCCCTGCGAGCAGTACTTC. Residues: CASSSLSRQGPCEQYF.

In DNA form, the CDR3 reads TGCAGCGTTTTTCCGGGTGAGCAGTTCTTC. Translating it yields CSVFPGEQFF. The chain has TRBV29-1 and TRBJ2-1; no clear D gene. Germline V lookup: CDR1 SQVTM, CDR2 ANQGSEA. This CDR3 has 10 amino acids. Trimming pared 5 bases from V and 9 bases from J, leaving 8 bases between.

The chain carries TRBV7-8 and TRBJ2-3; 9 nucleotides align to TRBD1. CDR3 length: 17 amino acids. Trimming cost V 5 bases and J 5 bases; bases outside gene matches: 14. CDR1 is SGHVS and CDR2 is FQNEAQ in the germline V gene. DNA of the CDR3: TGTGCCAGCAGCCAAGCTCGGGGGACAGGGATGGGAGATACGCAGTATTTT. This translates into CASSQARGTGMGDTQYF.

The chain combines TRBV30 with TRBJ2-5; either TRBD1 or TRBD2 may supply D (5 bases each). The CDR3 totals 12 residues. The germline V gene has CDR1 GTSNPN and CDR2 SVGIG (reference sequence). V lost 8 bases and J lost 2, with 12 bases in between. The CDR3 sequence is CAGGENQETQYF. DNA of the CDR3: TGTGCCGGGGGAGAGAATCAAGAGACCCAGTACTTC.

This sequence joins TRBV7-8 and TRBJ2-2; D tentatively reads TRBD1 or TRBD2 (5 bases each). Germline CDR1 reads SGHVS; CDR2 reads FQNEAQ. Between the trimmed V and J ends, which lost 3 bases and 6 bases, there was a span of 11 bases. This CDR3 is built from 14 residues. The CDR3 DNA reads as TGTGCCAGCAGCTTTACCAGGGAGCCCGGGGAGCTGTTTTTT. Amino acid sequence: CASSFTREPGELFF.

This chain connects TRBV2 to TRBJ1-2; D is perhaps TRBD1 (5 bases). This CDR3 is built from 12 residues. In germline, CDR1 is SNHLY, CDR2 FYNNEI. V was trimmed by 8 bases and J by 7 bases, leaving 14 bases between them. Here the CDR3 reads CASLGRVTGYTF. DNA of the CDR3: TGTGCCAGCCTGGGCAGGGTAACTGGCTACACCTTC.

This chain connects TRBV5-4 to TRBJ2-3; D remains ambiguous. This CDR3 is built from 17 residues. Trimming removed 0 bases from V and 1 base from J, with 15 bases in between. Germline CDR1 SGHNT, CDR2 YYREEE (reference sequence). In DNA, the CDR3 is TGTGCCAGCAGCTTGGCGGAAGGGTATTTTGGCACAGATACGCAGTATTTT. Translated: CASSLAEGYFGTDTQYF.